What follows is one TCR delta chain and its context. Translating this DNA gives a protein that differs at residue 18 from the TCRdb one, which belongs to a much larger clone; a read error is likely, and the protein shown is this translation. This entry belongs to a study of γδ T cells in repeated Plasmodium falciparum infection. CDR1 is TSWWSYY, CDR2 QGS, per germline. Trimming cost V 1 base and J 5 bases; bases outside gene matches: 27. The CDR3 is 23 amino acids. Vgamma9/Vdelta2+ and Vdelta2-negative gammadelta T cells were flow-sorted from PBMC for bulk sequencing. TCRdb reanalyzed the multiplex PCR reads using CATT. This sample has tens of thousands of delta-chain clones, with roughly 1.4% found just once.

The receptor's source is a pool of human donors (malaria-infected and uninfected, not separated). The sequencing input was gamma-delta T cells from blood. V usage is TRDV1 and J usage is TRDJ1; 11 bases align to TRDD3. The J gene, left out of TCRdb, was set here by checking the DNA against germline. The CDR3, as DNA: TGTGCTCTTGGGGAACCTGGCTTCCTTTCAAACCTACTGGGGGATATAAAAAGGGATAAACTCATCTTT. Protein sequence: CALGEPGFLSNLLGDIKRDKLIF.